Each of the 7 T cell receptor beta chains below was sequenced from the same sample in a study of shared clonotypes between healthy human individuals. The method was immunoSEQ multiplex PCR; TCRdb's version includes in-frame clones alone and lacks a portion of them. The sample has hundreds of thousands of clones, around 96% seen once. CD8 cells regarded as naive lacked CD45RO, were positively chosen for CCR7, and omitted terminally differentiated effector memory CD45RA+ cells. The specimen was naive CD8+ T cells sorted from blood. These receptors were obtained from a woman in her 30s in good health.

This chain joins TRBV5-6 and TRBJ2-1; D gene uncertain. The germline V gene has CDR1 SGHDT and CDR2 YYEEEE. V was shortened by 7 bases and J by 4 bases, with 9 bases between the two germline ends. The CDR3 is 12 amino acids. The chain's CDR3 is CASRNWYNEQFF. For the CDR3, the DNA is TGTGCCAGCCGTAACTGGTACAATGAGCAGTTCTTC.

V and J are TRBV27 and TRBJ2-1, with D tentatively TRBD2 (6 bases). The germline V gene has CDR1 MNHEY and CDR2 SMNVEV (reference sequence). The CDR3 spans 16 residues. The ends were cut back, 5 bases at V and 4 bases at J, with 18 bases in the middle. CDR3 coding DNA: TGTGCCAGCAGTCTCGCTAGCCCCGGGGGTTACAATGAGCAGTTCTTC. Protein sequence: CASSLASPGGYNEQFF.

J is TRBJ1-3 and V is TRBV2, with a possible D match to TRBD1 (6 bases). From germline, CDR1 is SNHLY and CDR2 FYNNEI. V was shortened by 4 bases and J by 0 bases, with 22 bases between the two germline ends. The CDR3 sequence is 19 residues long. The CDR3 sequence: CASSVVRAGGDTSGNTIYF. CDR3 DNA sequence: TGTGCCAGCAGTGTGGTCAGAGCGGGGGGCGATACCTCTGGAAACACCATATATTTT.

The chain carries TRBV5-4 and TRBJ2-7; possible D gene TRBD2, 6 bases. This CDR3 region has 13 residues. Trimming took off 4 bases at V and 7 bases at J, with 15 bases between the two ends. The germline CDR1 and CDR2 sequences are SGHNT and YYREEE (reference sequence). The chain's CDR3 is CASSIGTSREQYF. The DNA of the CDR3 is TGTGCCAGCAGCATTGGGACTTCGAGGGAGCAGTACTTC.

This clone occurred once. V gene TRBV28 combines with J gene TRBJ2-3; TRBD2 agrees at 7 bases. V lost 4 bases to trimming and J lost 0 bases; unmatched junction nucleotides: 10. The CDR3 has 17 amino acids. Per the germline V gene, CDR1 is MDHEN and CDR2 is SYDVKM. CDR3 amino acids: CASSWEGLGLSTDTQYF. The CDR3, as DNA: TGTGCCAGCAGTTGGGAGGGTCTTGGGCTGAGCACAGATACGCAGTATTTT.

The genes are TRBV5-1 and TRBJ2-7; 9 bases are a match to TRBD2. This CDR3 is built from 17 residues. In germline, CDR1 is SGHRS, CDR2 YFSETQ. J was trimmed by 0 bases and V by 1 base; bases with no gene match: 8. This CDR3 is CASSLSGLAGLSYEQYF. DNA for the CDR3: TGCGCCAGCAGCTTGTCGGGTCTAGCGGGGCTCTCCTACGAGCAGTACTTC.

The V and J genes are TRBV4-1 and TRBJ1-2, with D hard to call. The germline CDR1 and CDR2 sequences are MGHRA and YSYEKL. Trimming left V 1 base short and J 7 bases short, with 16 bases between. The CDR3 covers 15 residues. In DNA, the CDR3 is TGCGCCAGCAGCCAAGCGGCCCCAGAGGGCGGTGGCTACACCTTC. As protein: CASSQAAPEGGGYTF.